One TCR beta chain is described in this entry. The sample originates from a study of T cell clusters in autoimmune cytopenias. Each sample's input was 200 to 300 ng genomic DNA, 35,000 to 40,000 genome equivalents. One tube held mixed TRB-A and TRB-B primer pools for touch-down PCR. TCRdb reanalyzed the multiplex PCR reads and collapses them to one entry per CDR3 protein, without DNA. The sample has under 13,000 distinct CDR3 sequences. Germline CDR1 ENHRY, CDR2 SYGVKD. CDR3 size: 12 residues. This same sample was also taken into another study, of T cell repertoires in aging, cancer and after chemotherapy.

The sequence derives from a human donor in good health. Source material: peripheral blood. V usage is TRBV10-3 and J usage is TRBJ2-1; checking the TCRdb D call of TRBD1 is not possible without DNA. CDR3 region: CAISDPGYEQFF.